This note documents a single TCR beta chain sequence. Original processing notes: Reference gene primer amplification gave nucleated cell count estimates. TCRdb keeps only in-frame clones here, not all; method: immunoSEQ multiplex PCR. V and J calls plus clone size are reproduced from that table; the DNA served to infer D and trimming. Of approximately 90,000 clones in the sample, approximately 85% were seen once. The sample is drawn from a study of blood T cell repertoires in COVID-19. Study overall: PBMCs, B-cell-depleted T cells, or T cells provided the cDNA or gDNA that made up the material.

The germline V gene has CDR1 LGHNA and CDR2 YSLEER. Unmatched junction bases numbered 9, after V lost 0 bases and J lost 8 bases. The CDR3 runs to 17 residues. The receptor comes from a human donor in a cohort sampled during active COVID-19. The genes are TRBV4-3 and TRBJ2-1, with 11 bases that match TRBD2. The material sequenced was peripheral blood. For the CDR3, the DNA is TGCGCCAGCAGCCAAGATTATCTAGCGGGAGGTATGGATGAGCAGTTCTTC. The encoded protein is CASSQDYLAGGMDEQFF.